This is a list of T cell receptor beta chains from one sample in a study of blood T cells in healthy people across ages. TCRdb analysed the 5' RACE reads with MiXCR anew, one entry per CDR3 protein. In the table there are over 1,300,000 distinct CDR3 sequences, roughly 64% of which are singletons. The specimen sequenced was blood. The source of these receptors is a man aged 18 to 35 in good health. The conserved cysteine and the conserved F or W are not part of the CDR3 here. The D gene is left open where the match is weak.

>TRBV7-9|TRBJ2-1|TRBD2
ASSSTSGGISNEQF
>TRBV6-2/TRBV6-3|TRBJ2-7|TRBD1
ASWTGVTYEQY
>TRBV4-3|TRBJ1-1|TRBD1
ASSQAQGTGEAF
>TRBV5-8|TRBJ2-3|TRBD2
ASSPGLAGDSTDTQY
>TRBV2|TRBJ2-4|TRBD1
ASSTTGDEAKNIQY
>TRBV6-5|TRBJ2-2|.
ASSPGATVTGELF
>TRBV4-1|TRBJ2-1|.
ASSHPVRRNEQF
>TRBV10-3|TRBJ2-4|.
AISESTRGGIQY
>TRBV7-8|TRBJ2-1|.
ASSLNQGPNNEQF
>TRBV6-1|TRBJ1-6|.
ASSEVSGLVSPLH
>TRBV10-3|TRBJ2-1|TRBD1
AISGTGSWNEQF
>TRBV20-1|TRBJ2-1|.
SVPVQEYNEQF
>TRBV28|TRBJ1-6|.
ASSLPRAINSPLH
>TRBV3-1|TRBJ2-2|.
ASSPWDVLTTSTGELF
>TRBV27|TRBJ1-2|.
ASSFAANYGYT
>TRBV29-1|TRBJ2-2|.
SVELGIGELF
>TRBV10-1|TRBJ2-5|.
ASSESDGGLETQY
>TRBV7-2|.|.
ASSLAQGRGKTQY
>TRBV4-2|TRBJ1-5|TRBD1
ASSDDRGSYQPQH
>TRBV11-1|TRBJ1-4|.
ASSLAAGSNEKLF
>TRBV7-9|TRBJ2-2|.
ASSLPPDWGKIDPGELF
>TRBV20-1|TRBJ2-1|TRBD2
SARRYGLAPEEQF
>TRBV4-2|TRBJ1-6|TRBD1
ASSQDLWAIPGQENSPLH
>TRBV3-1|TRBJ1-5|.
ASSQERPGARVDQPQH
>TRBV14|TRBJ2-1|.
ASSQDGHEGNEQF
>TRBV5-6|TRBJ1-2|.
ASSLALAGFLTNYGYT
>TRBV28|TRBJ2-7|.
VSSSGRSSYEQY
>TRBV12-3/TRBV12-4|TRBJ2-7|TRBD2
ASSRTGLADSSYEQY
>TRBV9|TRBJ1-2|TRBD1
ASSIPGGVGQDYT
>TRBV20-1|TRBJ2-7|TRBD1
SARTGTVHEQY
>TRBV20-1|TRBJ2-7|.
SAQRQDYEQY
>TRBV20-1|TRBJ1-4|.
SARDETGWKEKLF
>TRBV20-1|TRBJ2-3|.
SARENPGFHADTQY
>TRBV5-1|TRBJ2-7|.
ASSLGSRTYEQY
>TRBV20-1|.|TRBD1
SAEDRGSYNEQY
>TRBV5-5|TRBJ2-5|.
ASILELGQRNPQETQY
>TRBV27|TRBJ2-5|TRBD1
ASRPTGGGETQY